The 4 T cell receptor beta chains below were found in one sample sequenced in a study of shared clonotypes between healthy human individuals. Generated by immunoSEQ multiplex PCR, the TCRdb table keeps only in-frame clones and is missing some. The sample carries some 490,000 clones, 81% recorded once. Specimen: PBMCs. Every receptor here comes from a woman aged 40 to 50 in good health. Some clones in this sample may be carry-over from other donors' samples.

V gene TRBV10-3 combines with J gene TRBJ1-3; D ambiguous. This CDR3 is 12 amino acids long. CDR1 is ENHRY, CDR2 SYGVKD, per germline. V lost 11 bases to trimming and J lost 0 bases, with 8 bases between them. The CDR3 coding sequence is TGTGCCGTAGGGCTCTCTGGAAACACCATATATTTT. Its translation is CAVGLSGNTIYF.

The V gene is TRBV29-1, the J gene TRBJ1-3; maybe TRBD1 (5 bases). The V gene lost 5 bases and the J gene lost 3 bases, with 11 bases spanning the gap. In germline, CDR1 is SQVTM, CDR2 ANQGSEA. This CDR3 is built from 13 residues. For the CDR3, the DNA is TGCAGCGTTCGAGGGGCGGGTGGAAACACCATATATTTT. Its translation is CSVRGAGGNTIYF.

This chain joins TRBV5-4 and TRBJ1-2, with TRBD1 as a possible D gene (6 bases). This CDR3 has 14 residues. Germline CDR1 SGHNT, CDR2 YYREEE (reference sequence). Trimming removed 4 bases at V and 5 bases at J, with 15 bases between. As DNA, the CDR3 is TGTGCCAGCAGCCGTAGGACAGAGCTTTATGGCTACACCTTC. It is translated as CASSRRTELYGYTF.

This clone was recorded only once. V usage is TRBV30 and J usage is TRBJ2-7; 11 nucleotides agree with TRBD1. Germline CDR1 and CDR2: GTSNPN and SVGIG (reference sequence). J lost 4 bases, V lost 2 bases, and 4 bases had no gene match. CDR3 length equals 14 residues. CDR3 nucleotide sequence: TGTGCCTGGAGTATGGACAGGGGGCCATACGAGCAGTACTTC. Its protein product is CAWSMDRGPYEQYF.